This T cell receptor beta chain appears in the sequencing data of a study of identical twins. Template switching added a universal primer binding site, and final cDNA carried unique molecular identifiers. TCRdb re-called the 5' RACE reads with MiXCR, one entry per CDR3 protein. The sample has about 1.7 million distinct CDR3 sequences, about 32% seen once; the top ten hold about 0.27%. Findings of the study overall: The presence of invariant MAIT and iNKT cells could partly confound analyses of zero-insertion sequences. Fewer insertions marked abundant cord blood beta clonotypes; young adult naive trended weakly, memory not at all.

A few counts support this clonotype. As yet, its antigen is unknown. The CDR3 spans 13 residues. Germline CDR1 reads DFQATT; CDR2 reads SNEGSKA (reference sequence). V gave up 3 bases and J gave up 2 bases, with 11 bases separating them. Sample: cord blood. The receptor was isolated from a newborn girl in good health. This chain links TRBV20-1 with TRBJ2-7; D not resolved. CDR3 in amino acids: CSARNPPTYEQYF. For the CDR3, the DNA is TGCAGTGCTAGGAACCCACCCACCTACGAGCAGTACTTC.